These T cell receptor beta chains were read from a single sample in a study of OX40 agonist ivuxolimab in advanced cancers. Generated by immunoSEQ multiplex PCR, the TCRdb table keeps only in-frame clones and is missing some. The repertoire holds under 95,000 clones, with more than 75% as singletons. This specimen consisted of CD4+ or CD8+ T cells sorted from blood, obtained in a trial of the OX40 agonist ivuxolimab. The receptors originated from an adult with an advanced solid tumor such as melanoma, head and neck, liver or kidney cancer. The CDR3 runs from the conserved cysteine through the conserved F or W. D genes are given only for firm matches. For some rows the clone size is stated as once, few or many, or as a class when expanded; others skip it.

>-|TRBV10-3|TRBJ2-7|-
TGTGCCATCAATCAACTAGGTGGTGTCTACGAGCAGTACTTC
CAINQLGGVYEQYF
>-|TRBV2|TRBJ2-7|-
TGTGCCAGCAGCGAGCAGTTCTACGAGCAGTACTTC
CASSEQFYEQYF
>-|TRBV29-1|TRBJ2-2|TRBD1
TGCAGCGTATCGGGTGGACAGGGGTCGATCACCGGGGAGCTGTTTTTT
CSVSGGQGSITGELFF
>-|TRBV5-1|TRBJ2-1|TRBD2
TGCGCCAGCAGCTTAGAACTAGCGTCCTACAATGAGCAGTTCTTC
CASSLELASYNEQFF
>-|TRBV19|TRBJ2-1|TRBD2
TGTGCCAGTAGCAAACTGACTAGCGGGAGGGCCATTGAGCAGTTCTTC
CASSKLTSGRAIEQFF
>once|TRBV4-2|TRBJ1-3|TRBD1
TGTGCCAGCAGCCAAAATCCCGGGACAGGGATTCAGAACACCATATATTTT
CASSQNPGTGIQNTIYF
>-|TRBV7-9|TRBJ1-5|-
TGTGCCAGCAGCTCCTACGCAGCAGGCACGAATCAGCCCCAGCATTTT
CASSSYAAGTNQPQHF
>-|TRBV6-1|TRBJ2-4|-
TGTGCCAGCAGTGACGGACGGTCCGTCGTAGCCAAAAACATTCAGTACTTC
CASSDGRSVVAKNIQYF
>-|TRBV13|TRBJ2-5|-
TGTGCCAGCAGCTTAGGCCTGGAGACCCAGTACTTC
CASSLGLETQYF
>-|TRBV7-2|TRBJ2-7|TRBD2
TGTGCCAGCAGCTGGACTAGCGCCTACGAGCAGTACTTC
CASSWTSAYEQYF
>-|TRBV28|TRBJ2-7|TRBD2
TGTGCCAGCAGTTCCTCGGGACTACCTTCCTACGAGCAGTACTTC
CASSSSGLPSYEQYF
>-|TRBV10-3|TRBJ1-1|-
TGTGCCATCAGTCGGCTACAGGGAAGTCAGATGAACACTGAAGCTTTCTTT
CAISRLQGSQMNTEAFF
>-|TRBV5-1|TRBJ2-3|-
TGCGCCAGCAGCTTGGTCACGGCGGAGATCACAGATACGCAGTATTTT
CASSLVTAEITDTQYF
>-|TRBV7-9|TRBJ2-1|TRBD2
TGTGCCAGCAGCGTGGGGGGGACTAGCGGGAGGGTGAATGAGCAGTTCTTC
CASSVGGTSGRVNEQFF
>-|TRBV28|TRBJ2-7|TRBD2
TGTGCCAGCGGAATTAGCGGGAGTCCCTCCTACGAGCAGTACTTC
CASGISGSPSYEQYF
>-|TRBV28|TRBJ1-1|-
TGTGCCACCGTTAGTAGGGCGAACACTGAAGCTTTCTTT
CATVSRANTEAFF
>once|TRBV10-3|TRBJ2-6|TRBD2
TGTGCCATTACCGGGGGGGGAAGCTCTGGGGCCAACGTCCTGACTTTC
CAITGGGSSGANVLTF
>-|TRBV5-6|TRBJ1-2|-
TGTGCCAGCAGCTTGGGTAGGCCTTCGTATGGCTACACCTTC
CASSLGRPSYGYTF
>-|TRBV6-6|TRBJ1-2|TRBD1
TGTGCCAGCAGTCCACAGGGGGAAGGCTACACCTTC
CASSPQGEGYTF
>-|TRBV10-3|TRBJ2-7|TRBD1
TGTGCCAGCATTACCGGGACAGGGGCCTACGAGCAGTACTTC
CASITGTGAYEQYF
>-|TRBV27|TRBJ2-1|TRBD2
TGTGCCAGCAGTCCCCGAGGAGCGGGAGTATCTCTATACAATGAGCAGTTCTTC
CASSPRGAGVSLYNEQFF